This TCR beta chain came from a study of T cells in severe cutaneous drug reactions (dated by TCRdb to 2018 to 2020). Notes on the research overall: Between the early 2010s and the late 2010s, patients were recruited from Taiwan, Thailand and a European registry network. Blister fluids/cells, PBMC and other biological samples were taken from patients in the acute stage or the recovery stage. The study combined bulk TCR sequencing with single-cell sequencing, quantitative PCR validation, functional assays and transgenic mouse experiments. Enrollment was limited to patients whose SJS/TEN or DRESS diagnosis was probable or definite according to RegiSCAR criteria. To build the libraries, iRepertoire multiplex PCR was used, and the authors pointed to a comparison in which iRepertoire and 5' RACE methods, with or without UMI, captured abundant clonotypes similarly. Assignment of the culprit drug relied on both the Naranjo algorithm and the ALDEN drug causality algorithm.

The research as a whole found: The authors stated that further study is still needed to find out whether the public TCR applies more generally to SJS/TEN caused by other drugs. A public TCRbeta CDR3, present at a mean of around 14% in all seven CBZ-SJS/TEN blister samples, was undetectable or scarce in PBMC from tolerant controls and healthy donors. A strong increase in TRBV12-4 usage was observed in CBZ-SJS/TEN patients, with averages of about 32% in blister cells and roughly 4.7% in PBMC.

Sequenced donors were patients with carbamazepine-induced Stevens-Johnson syndrome or toxic epidermal necrolysis (CBZ-SJS/TEN). Peripheral blood repertoires were obtained from CBZ-SJS/TEN patients of Han Chinese (about five) and European (six) origin. To look for drug-specific clonotypes, next-generation sequencing was used to profile the T cell receptor repertoires of patients with drug-induced severe cutaneous adverse reactions. The RNA source was either peripheral blood mononuclear cells or blister cells from skin lesions. Inclusive of the bounding cysteine and phenylalanine, the CDR3 is 12 residues long. No DNA is recorded. For both bulk and single-cell sequencing, libraries were prepared with the iRepertoire multiplex PCR system using TCR subtype-specific primers. Multiplex PCR using primers aimed at the V, D and J gene regions produced the bulk TCR beta libraries. Approximately 90-500 ng of RNA per sample was used as input for bulk TCR library preparation. Bulk TCR beta amplicons were sequenced on an Illumina MiSeq. In the authors' own workflow: Quality control steps removed sample misassignments and low-quality sequencing reads. CDR3 was defined as the amino acids between the V-gene Y[YFLI]C motif and the J-segment [FW]GXGT motif. The IMGT database served as the reference for assigning TRBV and TRBJ genes and CDR3 clonotypes. TRBV expression in each sample was normalized to the mean of the same gene in PBMC from about 44 healthy donors. TCRdb reanalyzed the reads, keeping one entry per CDR3 protein sequence and omitting DNA. The V and J calls and clone size come from TCRdb's table, not from the authors' own analysis. This sample's clone table shows over 20,000 distinct CDR3 sequences. The biggest ten clones account for 6% to 8% of the sample.

Details on this clonotype: The antigen it binds to is not known.

Material for sequencing was PBMCs. The TCR originated in a human donor with toxic epidermal necrolysis, a severe cutaneous drug reaction. The rearrangement joined TRBV12-3 or TRBV12-4 to TRBJ2-1. The CDR3 region: CASSLSRNEQFF.